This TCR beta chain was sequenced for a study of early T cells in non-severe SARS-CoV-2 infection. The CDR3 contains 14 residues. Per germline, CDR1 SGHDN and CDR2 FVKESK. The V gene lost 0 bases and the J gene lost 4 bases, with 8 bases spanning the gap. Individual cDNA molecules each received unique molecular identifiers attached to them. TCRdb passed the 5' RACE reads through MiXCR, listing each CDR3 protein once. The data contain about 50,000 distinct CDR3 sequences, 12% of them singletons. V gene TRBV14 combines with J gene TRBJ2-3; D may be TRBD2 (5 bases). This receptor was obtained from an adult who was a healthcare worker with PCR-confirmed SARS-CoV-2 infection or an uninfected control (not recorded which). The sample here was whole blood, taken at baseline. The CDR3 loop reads CASSQEVEADTQYF. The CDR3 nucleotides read TGTGCCAGCAGCCAAGAGGTGGAGGCAGATACGCAGTATTTT.